These T cell receptor beta chains were read from a single sample in a study of cytotoxic CD8 clonotypes in ibrutinib-treated CLL. The data were produced by immunoSEQ multiplex PCR, yet TCRdb's version contains in-frame clones alone and is incomplete. This sample has around 310,000 clones, with approximately 80% found just once. The sample consisted of PBMCs, taken before ibrutinib treatment. These receptors came from a human donor with chronic lymphocytic leukemia. Both conserved end residues are part of each CDR3. The order of the fields is D gene, J gene, V gene, clone size, CDR3 protein, CDR3 DNA. A D gene is named only where the DNA matches it firmly. Size tells how often a clone was seen (once, few, many) or the class of an expanded clone, and some rows leave it out.

TRBD2	TRBJ2-1	TRBV30	.	CAWSVRGGPSSYNEQFF	TGTGCCTGGAGTGTACGGGGGGGGCCTAGCTCCTACAATGAGCAGTTCTTC
TRBD1	TRBJ2-4	TRBV5-4	once	CASSLWDRKNIQYF	TGTGCCAGCAGCTTGTGGGACAGGAAAAACATTCAGTACTTC
TRBD1	TRBJ2-7	TRBV7-3	.	CASSQGQGEQYF	TGTGCCAGCAGCCAAGGACAGGGCGAGCAGTACTTC
.	TRBJ2-3	TRBV5-6	.	CASSGTLQRRGPDTQYF	TGTGCCAGCAGCGGAACACTCCAGAGGCGGGGCCCAGATACGCAGTATTTT
TRBD2	TRBJ2-7	TRBV5-1	.	CASRQSGLAYEQYF	TGCGCCAGCCGACAGTCTGGACTAGCTTACGAGCAGTACTTC
.	TRBJ2-7	TRBV28	.	CASSWASARGTYEQYF	TGTGCCAGCAGTTGGGCCTCGGCTCGGGGGACCTACGAGCAGTACTTC
TRBD1	TRBJ2-7	TRBV4-3	.	CASSPYKTGSYEQYF	TGCGCCAGCAGCCCGTATAAGACAGGGTCCTACGAGCAGTACTTC
.	TRBJ2-7	TRBV5-4	.	CATNRDSYEQYF	TGTGCCACCAACCGGGACTCCTACGAGCAGTACTTC
TRBD1	TRBJ1-2	TRBV6-5	.	CATTSGTANYGYTF	TGTGCCACCACTTCCGGGACAGCGAACTATGGCTACACCTTC
.	TRBJ2-5	TRBV9	.	CASSAISTGRATQYF	TGTGCCAGCAGCGCTATATCTACAGGGAGGGCGACCCAGTACTTC
TRBD1	TRBJ2-7	TRBV30	.	CAWNLRWTGGTGEQYF	TGTGCCTGGAACTTAAGATGGACAGGGGGGACAGGCGAGCAGTACTTC
.	TRBJ1-2	TRBV28	.	CASRGPEGYGYTF	TGTGCCAGCAGGGGCCCCGAGGGCTATGGCTACACCTTC